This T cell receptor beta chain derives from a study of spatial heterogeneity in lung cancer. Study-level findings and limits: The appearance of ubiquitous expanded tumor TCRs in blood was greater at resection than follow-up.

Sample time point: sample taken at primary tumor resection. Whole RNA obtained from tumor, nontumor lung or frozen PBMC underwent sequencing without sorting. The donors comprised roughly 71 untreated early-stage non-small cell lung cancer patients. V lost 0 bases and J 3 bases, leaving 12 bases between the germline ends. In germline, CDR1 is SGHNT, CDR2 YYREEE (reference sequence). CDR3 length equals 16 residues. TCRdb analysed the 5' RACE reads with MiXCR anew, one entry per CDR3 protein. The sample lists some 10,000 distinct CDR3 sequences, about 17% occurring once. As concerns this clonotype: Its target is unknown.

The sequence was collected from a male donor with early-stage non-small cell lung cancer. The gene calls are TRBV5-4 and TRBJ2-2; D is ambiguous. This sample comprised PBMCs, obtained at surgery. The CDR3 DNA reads TGTGCCAGCAGCTTGGGCAGCCTTGCGGACACCGGGGAGCTGTTTTTT. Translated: CASSLGSLADTGELFF. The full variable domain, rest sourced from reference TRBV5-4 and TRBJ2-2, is ETGVTQSPTHLIKTRGQQVTLRCSSQSGHNTVSWYQQALGQGPQFIFQYYREEENGRGNFPPRFSGLQFPNYSSELNVNALELDDSALYLCASSLGSLADTGELFFGEGSRLTVL.